A selection of T cell receptor beta chains follows, all from one sample in a study of blood T cell repertoires in COVID-19. Produced via immunoSEQ multiplex PCR; TCRdb's table is partial and in-frame only. Seen here are fewer than 250,000 clones, roughly 90% observed once, and the top ten hold more than 0.7%. Sequenced: peripheral blood. Receptors originate from a woman between 70 and 85 years old with acute or convalescent COVID-19. Both conserved end residues are part of each CDR3. A D gene is named only where the DNA matches it firmly. Expanded clones are given a class, and other clones once, few, many or no size at all.

d_call cdr3_length j_call clone_size v_call cdr3_aa
TRBD2 17 TRBJ2-7 - TRBV3-1/TRBV3-2 CASSQGPGLAGTYEQYF
- 12 TRBJ2-3 once TRBV19 CASSNIRGTQYF
- 13 TRBJ1-2 - TRBV19 CASSIEGGKGYTF
TRBD2 15 TRBJ2-1 - TRBV5-1 CASSFGLAGGNEQFF
- 16 TRBJ2-3 once TRBV5-1 CASSLGVQGFTDTQYF
- 14 TRBJ2-1 once TRBV6-6 CASSGGGSYNEQFF
- 13 TRBJ1-2 - TRBV2 CATGTNANYGYTF
- 15 TRBJ1-5 - TRBV11-2 CASSLAVYSNQPQHF
- 18 TRBJ2-6 - TRBV19 CASTKRDTSYSGANVLTF
- 11 TRBJ2-5 - TRBV20-1 CSARDLQTQYF
- 13 TRBJ2-7 - TRBV5-6 CASSLSRFYEQYF
TRBD1 14 TRBJ1-1 - TRBV2 CASILEQGDTEAFF
- 14 TRBJ1-1 - TRBV9 CASSVSTWNTEAFF